One sample yielded the 20 T cell receptor beta chains listed below, sequenced in a study of Ad26.COV2.S vaccination and SARS-CoV-2 variants. Using immunoSEQ multiplex PCR, the repertoire was profiled, and TCRdb retains in-frame clones only, with some absent. The repertoire holds fewer than 150,000 clones, with roughly 88% as singletons. Material: peripheral blood, obtained after recovery from COVID-19. Receptors originate from a human donor who had recovered from COVID-19.

This chain uses TRBV7-8 with TRBJ1-5; unclear D gene. The CDR3 has 15 amino acids. Per germline, CDR1 SGHVS and CDR2 FQNEAQ. V shed 7 bases and J shed 9 bases, with 22 bases lying between them. CDR3 nucleotides: TGTGCCAGCATCATTTCGCCCGCGGTCCCAGGGCCCCAGCATTTT. Protein: CASIISPAVPGPQHF.

The DNA of the CDR3 is TGTGCCAGCAGCTACCGGACAGGGGGCAGTGAGCAGTTCTTC. It yields the protein CASSYRTGGSEQFF. V is TRBV5-4 and J is TRBJ2-1; 11 bases are a match to TRBD1. The CDR3 length is 14 residues. Germline CDR1 SGHNT, CDR2 YYREEE (reference sequence). V lost 3 bases, J lost 9 bases, and 5 bases stayed unmatched.

The chain is built from TRBV6-1 and TRBJ1-4; no clear D gene. CDR3 length: 16 residues. Germline CDR1 is MNHNS and CDR2 is SASEGT. Trimming stripped 1 base from V and 4 bases from J, with 13 bases between. CDR3 sequence: CASSEGRRRFNEKLFF. The CDR3 DNA reads as TGTGCCAGCAGTGAAGGGCGGAGACGGTTTAATGAAAAACTGTTTTTT.

This clone was observed a handful of times. V gene TRBV28 combines with J gene TRBJ1-1, with D uncertain. The germline V gene encodes CDR1 MDHEN and CDR2 SYDVKM. The CDR3 runs to 12 residues. V was shortened by 6 bases and J by 2 bases, with 7 bases between the two germline ends. The CDR3 bases are TGTGCCAGCAGGAGAGGAAACACTGAAGCTTTCTTT. Its protein is CASRRGNTEAFF.

The chain has TRBV30 and TRBJ1-4, with 9 bases matching TRBD1. This CDR3 has 13 residues. CDR1 and CDR2 from the germline V gene are GTSNPN and SVGIG (reference sequence). The CDR3 is CAGGTGWNEKLFF. DNA for the CDR3: TGTGCGGGGGGGACAGGGTGGAATGAAAAACTGTTTTTT.

The chain recombines TRBV5-1 with TRBJ2-3, with TRBD2 identical over 10 bases. Germline CDR1 SGHRS, CDR2 YFSETQ. Trimming cost V 3 bases and J 2 bases; bases outside gene matches: 3. This CDR3 is built from 15 residues. The CDR3 coding sequence is TGCGCCAGCAGCTGGAGCGGGGGGGACACAGATACGCAGTATTTT. It specifies CASSWSGGDTDTQYF.

V usage is TRBV28 and J usage is TRBJ2-3; the match to TRBD1 covers 8 bases. In germline, CDR1 is MDHEN, CDR2 SYDVKM. The junction had 2 bases not matched to a gene; V was cut back by 5 bases and J by 1 base. This CDR3 has 14 residues. CDR3 DNA sequence: TGTGCCAGCAGTCCGGGACAGGGCACAGATACGCAGTATTTT. Its protein product is CASSPGQGTDTQYF.

A single count supports this clone. The chain links TRBV6-5 to TRBJ2-4; D remains unclear. The CDR3 consists of 11 residues. Germline CDR1 is MNHEY and CDR2 is SVGAGI. Trimming pared 8 bases from V and 15 bases from J, leaving 17 bases between. CDR3 sequence (DNA): TGTGCCAGCCTTCGGGTATTGTATTGGTACTTC. It encodes CASLRVLYWYF.

This clone has only a few counts. The chain links TRBV5-4 to TRBJ1-5; possibly TRBD1 for D (5 bases). Deletions cut 1 base from V and 7 bases from J, with 9 bases between. CDR1 and CDR2 (germline): SGHNT, YYREEE (reference sequence). The CDR3 has 13 residues. CDR3 in amino acids: CASSLMGEQPQHF. CDR3 in DNA: TGTGCCAGCAGCTTGATGGGGGAGCAGCCCCAGCATTTT. Complete variable domain (other parts from reference TRBV5-4 and TRBJ1-5): ETGVTQSPTHLIKTRGQQVTLRCSSQSGHNTVSWYQQALGQGPQFIFQYYREEENGRGNFPPRFSGLQFPNYSSELNVNALELDDSALYLCASSLMGEQPQHFGDGTRLSIL.

This chain joins TRBV2 and TRBJ2-1; a possible D gene is TRBD2 (6 bases). Germline V CDR1 and CDR2: SNHLY, FYNNEI. This CDR3 comprises 12 residues. V lost 4 bases and J 12 bases, leaving 13 bases between the germline ends. CDR3 sequence: CASSGTSTPQFF. CDR3 DNA: TGTGCCAGCAGTGGAACTAGCACCCCGCAGTTCTTC.

The rearrangement joins TRBV29-1 to TRBJ2-1; 8 bases are shared with TRBD1. This CDR3 has 15 residues. CDR1 SQVTM and CDR2 ANQGSEA come from the germline V gene. V shed 3 bases and J 5 bases; nucleotides not matched to a gene: 9. CDR3: CSVDPGGVLDNEQFF. The CDR3 DNA reads TGCAGCGTTGATCCAGGGGGCGTGTTGGACAATGAGCAGTTCTTC.

J is TRBJ1-4 and V is TRBV19; TRBD1 might be the D (6 bases). Germline V gene data show CDR1 as LNHDA and CDR2 as SQIVND (reference sequence). The CDR3 spans 15 residues. The V end was cut by 1 base, the J end by 3 bases, with 9 bases between. Here the CDR3 reads CASSIVGASNEKLFF. In DNA form, the CDR3 reads TGTGCCAGTAGTATAGTGGGGGCGTCTAATGAAAAACTGTTTTTT.

This chain connects TRBV9 to TRBJ2-3; D not resolved. The CDR3 runs to 14 residues. V was clipped by 0 bases and J by 3 bases, with 8 bases between them. CDR1 and CDR2 (germline): SGDLS, YYNGEE. CDR3 nucleotides: TGTGCCAGCAGCGTAGCTCCCCATACAGATACGCAGTATTTT. Protein product: CASSVAPHTDTQYF. Full variable domain (missing parts from reference TRBV9 and TRBJ2-3): DSGVTQTPKHLITATGQRVTLRCSPRSGDLSVYWYQQSLDQGLQFLIQYYNGEERAKGNILERFSAQQFPDLHSELNLSSLELGDSALYFCASSVAPHTDTQYFGPGTRLTVL.

This chain uses TRBV6-2 or TRBV6-3 with TRBJ2-3; D not resolved. V was shortened by 6 bases and J by 7 bases, with 11 bases between the two germline ends. The V gene's germline CDR1 is MNHEY and CDR2 SVGEGT. CDR3 length equals 12 residues. The CDR3 nucleotides read TGTGCCAGCAGCCCAACAGTGAATACGCAGTATTTT. It is translated as CASSPTVNTQYF.

This clone was seen just once. The gene calls are TRBV30 and TRBJ2-7; TRBD2 might be the D (7 bases). The CDR3 length is 14 residues. Trimming removed 7 bases from V and 6 bases from J, with 22 bases in between. Germline assignment: CDR1 GTSNPN and CDR2 SVGIG (reference sequence). The CDR3 here is CAYTMGGLGAEQYF. The CDR3 region has the DNA TGTGCCTACACTATGGGGGGGCTCGGGGCCGAGCAGTACTTC.

This chain connects TRBV27 to TRBJ1-1; D remains ambiguous. Germline V gene sequence: CDR1 MNHEY, CDR2 SMNVEV (reference sequence). Trimming shortened V by 4 bases and J by 1 base, and 7 bases separated the two germline ends. The length of the CDR3 is 13 residues. The CDR3 reads CASSSRTNTEAFF. The CDR3, as DNA: TGTGCCAGCAGTTCCCGCACGAACACTGAAGCTTTCTTT.

The chain uses TRBV15 and TRBJ2-7; D uncertain. The CDR3 sequence is 14 residues long. Germline V CDR1 and CDR2: LNHNV, YYDKDF (reference sequence). With 1 base removed from V and 3 bases from J, the gap between germline ends came to 10 bases. Written as DNA, the CDR3 is TGTGCCACCAGCAGAGCCGGTCGGGTCTACGAGCAGTACTTC. This translates into CATSRAGRVYEQYF.

The genes are TRBV5-1 and TRBJ1-1; possible D gene TRBD1, 6 bases. Germline assignment: CDR1 SGHRS and CDR2 YFSETQ. The CDR3 spans 14 residues. Between the trimmed V and J ends, which lost 2 bases and 1 base, there was a span of 9 bases. The DNA of the CDR3 is TGCGCCAGCAGCTTACAGGGTTCGAACACTGAAGCTTTCTTT. This sequence encodes CASSLQGSNTEAFF.

The V gene is TRBV5-1, the J gene TRBJ1-5; D perhaps matches TRBD1 (5 bases). The CDR3 contains 13 residues. The germline V and J ends were trimmed by 5 bases and 1 base, with 7 bases remaining between them. The germline V gene encodes CDR1 SGHRS and CDR2 YFSETQ. This chain's CDR3 is CASSWDSNQPQHF. CDR3 DNA sequence: TGCGCCAGCAGTTGGGACAGCAATCAGCCCCAGCATTTT. Combining the CDR3 with reference TRBV5-1 and TRBJ1-5 gives the whole variable domain KAGVTQTPRYLIKTRGQQVTLSCSPISGHRSVSWYQQTPGQGLQFLFEYFSETQRNKGNFPGRFSGRQFSNSRSEMNVSTLELGDSALYLCASSWDSNQPQHFGDGTRLSIL.

The chain uses TRBV15 and TRBJ2-5; D call uncertain. The CDR3 sequence is 15 residues long. Germline CDR1 is LNHNV and CDR2 is YYDKDF (reference sequence). V was pared by 6 bases and J by 2 bases, with 16 bases between. In DNA, the CDR3 is TGTGCCACCAGTCAAGGGTGGGCGTGGCAAGAGACCCAGTACTTC. Protein product: CATSQGWAWQETQYF.